These T cell receptor beta chains were read from a single sample in a study of cytomegalovirus exposure and HLA in healthy donors. Measured with immunoSEQ multiplex PCR; TCRdb has only the in-frame clones, and not every one. The sample has roughly 160,000 clones; roughly 87% are singletons. Sequenced: PBMCs. The receptors were gathered from a woman aged 25 to 39 in good health and CMV-seronegative. CDR3s leave out the opening cysteine and the closing phenylalanine or tryptophan.

j_call v_call cdr3_aa
TRBJ2-7 TRBV9 ASSVEAGAATYEQY
TRBJ2-7 TRBV19 ASSIRTGIYEQY
TRBJ2-1 TRBV28 ASSPHSTGVISYNEQF
TRBJ2-7 TRBV15 ATSRGGQGDYEQY
TRBJ2-1 TRBV27 ASTGLAGGRNEQF
TRBJ1-1 TRBV27 ASSPIIGETEAF
TRBJ2-7 TRBV6-1 ASGLVLAYEQY
TRBJ1-2 TRBV7-9 ASSWGTGGVWGYGYT
TRBJ2-3 TRBV29-1 SVEAGLTDTQY
TRBJ2-5 TRBV5-1 ASSSTSQGRRPQY
TRBJ2-6 TRBV11-2 ASSPGQGAGIGANVLT
TRBJ1-2 TRBV30 AWDRGNYGYT
TRBJ2-1 TRBV5-4 ASSHRDSENEQF
TRBJ1-5 TRBV19 ASGGSNQPQH
TRBJ2-7 TRBV5-1 ASSLDGRAEQY
TRBJ2-7 TRBV9 ASSVGGTSGYEQY
TRBJ2-3 TRBV27 ASSLDFKRPSTDTQY
TRBJ2-5 TRBV27 ASSFGRRVQETQY
TRBJ1-2 TRBV19 ASSMADSKAQSYGYT
TRBJ1-3 TRBV5-4 ASSLDPFSGNTIY
TRBJ1-5 TRBV6-6 ASSAAGGGNQPQH
TRBJ1-1 TRBV5-6 ASSLGRNTEAF
TRBJ2-7 TRBV19 ASSIGAGRDYEQY
TRBJ1-5 TRBV5-1 ASSLAPGGQPQH
TRBJ1-3 TRBV15 ATSRADSGNTIY
TRBJ2-5 TRBV7-3 ASSLGTANQETQY